This T cell receptor beta chain was profiled in a study of blood T cell repertoires in COVID-19. Measured with immunoSEQ multiplex PCR; TCRdb has only the in-frame clones, and not every one. This table holds about 370,000 clones, approximately 88% found once. Deletions cut 0 bases from V and 8 bases from J, with 11 bases between. CDR3 length equals 14 residues. Germline assignment: CDR1 MNHEY and CDR2 SVGAGI. The TCR originated in a woman aged 30 to 39 with COVID-19, enrolled during active disease. The gene calls are TRBV6-5 and TRBJ2-1; D gene ambiguous. Source material: peripheral blood. CDR3 protein: CASSYSATSYEQFF. The CDR3 DNA reads TGTGCCAGCAGTTACTCAGCGACGTCCTATGAGCAGTTCTTC.